Below are 4 T cell receptor beta chains sequenced from a single sample in a study of cytomegalovirus exposure and HLA in healthy donors. PCR used 60 Vbeta primers and 13 Jbeta primers. The method was immunoSEQ multiplex PCR; TCRdb's version includes in-frame clones alone and lacks a portion of them. The sample has 73,000 or so clones, about 69% seen once. The material sequenced was PBMCs. The receptors were gathered from a middle-aged woman in good health and CMV-seropositive.

The V gene is TRBV5-1, the J gene TRBJ2-1, with D maybe TRBD1 (5 bases). The CDR3 has 13 residues. V lost 6 bases to trimming and J lost 8 bases, with 15 bases between them. Germline V gene sequence: CDR1 SGHRS, CDR2 YFSETQ. Here the CDR3 DNA reads TGCGCCAGCATGGCGACAGACGGCCATGAGCAGTTCTTC. This sequence encodes CASMATDGHEQFF.

The chain is built from TRBV10-3 and TRBJ1-3; possible D gene TRBD1, 6 bases. This CDR3 has 14 amino acids. Trimming cost V 6 bases and J 5 bases, with 14 bases left between them. CDR1 is ENHRY, CDR2 SYGVKD, per germline. CDR3 loop: CAIRQGLDRNTIYF. The CDR3, as DNA: TGTGCCATCAGACAGGGATTAGACAGAAACACCATATATTTT.

V usage is TRBV27 and J usage is TRBJ2-7; tentatively, D is TRBD1 (6 bases). Looked up from germline, CDR1 is MNHEY and CDR2 is SMNVEV (reference sequence). The V end lost 3 bases, the J end lost 0 bases, and 9 bases lay between the germline ends. This CDR3 region has 14 residues. In nucleotides, the CDR3 is TGTGCCAGCAGTTTTGCAGGGGCCTCCTACGAGCAGTACTTC. Protein: CASSFAGASYEQYF.

This chain joins TRBV7-2 and TRBJ1-5; D call uncertain. The CDR3 spans 14 residues. V was pared by 1 base and J by 5 bases, with 9 bases between. Germline V CDR1 and CDR2: SGHTA, FQGNSA. The CDR3, as DNA: TGTGCCAGCAGCTTAGTGGGGAGTCATCAGCCCCAGCATTTT. It encodes CASSLVGSHQPQHF.